These 30 T cell receptor beta chains came from one sample sequenced in a study of graft-versus-host responses after intestinal transplantation. TCRdb keeps only in-frame clones here, not all; method: immunoSEQ multiplex PCR. Among roughly 89,000 clones, 91% were seen once, and the ten largest hold approximately 0.096%. These receptors lack a known antigen. The sample here was unstimulated CD4+ T cells sorted from spleen or lymph node cells, taken before intestinal transplant. The receptors here all came from a human donor who received an intestinal transplant.

This rearrangement joins TRBV30 to TRBJ1-5, with unresolved D. The CDR3 is 15 amino acids. CDR1 and CDR2 from the germline V gene are GTSNPN and SVGIG (reference sequence). V lost 2 bases, J lost 0 bases, and 11 bases lay in between. DNA of the CDR3: TGTGCCTGGAGTAGCCGGGTAGGTAGCAATCAGCCCCAGCATTTT. This gives the protein CAWSSRVGSNQPQHF.

The V call is TRBV7-7, the J call TRBJ2-5, with a weak D call TRBD1 (6 bases). The V end lost 3 bases, the J end lost 5 bases, and 19 bases lay between the germline ends. CDR1 SSHAT and CDR2 FNYEAQ come from the germline V gene (reference sequence). The CDR3 is 16 residues long. CDR3 DNA sequence: TGTGCCAGCAGCTTCCCTCTTGTAGGGGGTGGGGAGACCCAGTACTTC. It translates to CASSFPLVGGGETQYF.

This clone was seen only once. V is TRBV7-2 and J is TRBJ2-7; no clear D gene. V shed 1 base and J shed 7 bases, with 11 bases lying between them. Germline V gives CDR1 SGHTA, CDR2 FQGNSA. This CDR3 is 13 amino acids long. The CDR3 DNA sequence: TGTGCCAGCAGCTTAGAATTCTCCTTTGAGCAGTACTTC. Translated, it gives CASSLEFSFEQYF.

The chain uses TRBV10-2 and TRBJ2-7, with D perhaps TRBD1 (6 bases). The V end was cut by 6 bases, the J end by 5 bases, with 17 bases between. CDR1 and CDR2 (germline): WSHSY, SAAADI. The CDR3 covers 14 residues. The CDR3 bases are TGCGCCAGCAGCGTGGGACAAATAAGGGACGAGCAGTACTTC. This translates into CASSVGQIRDEQYF.

The rearrangement joins TRBV5-1 to TRBJ2-3; D might be TRBD2 (5 bases). CDR3 size: 12 residues. Between the trimmed V and J ends, which lost 4 bases and 6 bases, there was a span of 9 bases. CDR1 is SGHRS and CDR2 is YFSETQ in the germline V gene. The CDR3 DNA follows: TGCGCCAGCAGCAGTACTAGGGATACGCAGTATTTT. Protein: CASSSTRDTQYF.

The genes are TRBV7-7 and TRBJ1-4; the D is unclear. This CDR3 is 14 amino acids long. Germline values: CDR1 SSHAT, CDR2 FNYEAQ (reference sequence). Trimming pared 5 bases from V and 10 bases from J, leaving 17 bases between. CDR3 in amino acids: CASSPTQQAGKLFF. CDR3 in DNA: TGTGCCAGCAGCCCAACCCAGCAGGCAGGAAAACTGTTTTTT.

The rearrangement joins TRBV6-5 to TRBJ1-1; TRBD1 agrees at 11 bases. The germline V gene has CDR1 MNHEY and CDR2 SVGAGI. The CDR3 sequence is 15 residues long. V lost 5 bases to trimming and J lost 5 bases; unmatched junction nucleotides: 7. The CDR3 region is CASSKTGQGGTEAFF. In DNA form, the CDR3 reads TGTGCCAGCAGTAAAACGGGACAGGGGGGGACTGAAGCTTTCTTT.

This clone was counted a single time. The chain links TRBV19 to TRBJ2-4; D perhaps matches TRBD1 (6 bases). Trimming removed 5 bases from V and 0 bases from J, with 14 bases in between. The CDR3 is 16 amino acids. The germline gives CDR1 LNHDA, CDR2 SQIVND (reference sequence). CDR3 sequence: CASSSDRPLAKNIQYF. CDR3 nucleotides: TGTGCCAGTAGTTCCGACAGGCCCTTAGCCAAAAACATTCAGTACTTC. The full variable domain, its missing parts supplied by reference TRBV19 and TRBJ2-4, is DGGITQSPKYLFRKEGQNVTLSCEQNLNHDAMYWYRQDPGQGLRLIYYSQIVNDFQKGDIAEGYSVSREKKESFPLTVTSAQKNPTAFYLCASSSDRPLAKNIQYFGAGTRLSVL.

V and J are TRBV5-1 and TRBJ2-5; 8 nucleotides align to TRBD1. Unmatched junction bases numbered 7, after V lost 0 bases and J lost 0 bases. Per the germline V gene, CDR1 is SGHRS and CDR2 is YFSETQ. The CDR3 contains 17 residues. The CDR3 is CASSLAQGASYQETQYF. In nucleotides, the CDR3 is TGCGCCAGCAGCTTGGCCCAGGGGGCGTCCTACCAAGAGACCCAGTACTTC.

V usage is TRBV4-1 and J usage is TRBJ2-3; TRBD2 agrees at 14 bases. This CDR3 contains 19 residues. The germline gives CDR1 MGHRA, CDR2 YSYEKL. V dropped 2 bases and J dropped 0; count of bases not matched to a gene: 7. The CDR3 region is CASSQRTSGGLLSTDTQYF. As DNA, the CDR3 is TGCGCCAGCAGCCAACGGACTAGCGGGGGGCTTCTAAGCACAGATACGCAGTATTTT.

In its sample, this clone was seen once. V is TRBV18 and J is TRBJ2-7; 10 bases match TRBD1. The CDR3 sequence is 14 residues long. The germline V gene has CDR1 KGHSH and CDR2 LQKENI. The trim removed 4 bases at V and 4 bases at J, leaving 4 bases unmatched. This chain's CDR3 is CASSRDRGQYEQYF. Written as DNA, the CDR3 is TGTGCCAGCTCACGCGACAGGGGGCAATACGAGCAGTACTTC.

V usage is TRBV7-2 and J usage is TRBJ2-7; 8 bases are a match to TRBD1. Unmatched junction bases numbered 9, after V lost 1 base and J lost 7 bases. The germline V gene encodes CDR1 SGHTA and CDR2 FQGNSA. This CDR3 region has 15 residues. Here the CDR3 reads CASSLGDRPGSEQYF. The CDR3 DNA follows: TGTGCCAGCAGCTTAGGGGACAGGCCGGGGAGTGAGCAGTACTTC.

The chain links TRBV7-2 to TRBJ2-7; possibly TRBD2 for D (5 bases). The CDR3 is made up of 17 amino acids. The germline CDR1 and CDR2 sequences are SGHTA and FQGNSA. The V and J ends lost 2 bases and 6 bases respectively, with 23 bases between them. Here the CDR3 reads CASSLRGFTGAPTEQYF. For the CDR3, the DNA is TGTGCCAGCAGCTTACGGGGTTTTACGGGTGCCCCGACCGAGCAGTACTTC. Together with reference TRBV7-2 and TRBJ2-7, the CDR3 gives the full variable domain: GAGVSQSPSNKVTEKGKDVELRCDPISGHTALYWYRQSLGQGLEFLIYFQGNSAPDKSGLPSDRFSAERTGGSVSTLTIQRTQQEDSAVYLCASSLRGFTGAPTEQYFGPGTRLTVT.

This chain joins TRBV30 and TRBJ2-7; 11 bases fit TRBD2. Germline V gene lookup returns CDR1 GTSNPN and CDR2 SVGIG (reference sequence). J was trimmed by 3 bases and V by 1 base; bases with no gene match: 2. The CDR3 is made up of 14 amino acids. The CDR3 sequence: CAWSASGGRYEQYF. The CDR3 coding sequence is TGTGCCTGGAGTGCTAGCGGGGGGCGCTACGAGCAGTACTTC.

The rearrangement joins TRBV7-2 to TRBJ2-7; the match to TRBD1 covers 9 bases. Germline V CDR1 and CDR2: SGHTA, FQGNSA. This CDR3 contains 13 residues. Germline trimming cut 5 bases from V and 5 bases from J; bases unmatched to any gene: 4. The CDR3 sequence: CASSGRTGDEQYF. For the CDR3, the DNA is TGTGCCAGCAGCGGTCGGACAGGGGACGAGCAGTACTTC.

The chain combines TRBV4-3 with TRBJ2-3; no clear D gene. The CDR3 covers 13 residues. The V end lost 2 bases, the J end lost 4 bases, and 7 bases lay between the germline ends. The germline V gene has CDR1 LGHNA and CDR2 YSLEER. The CDR3 sequence: CASSQSPPDTQYF. The CDR3 DNA reads TGCGCCAGCAGCCAAAGCCCCCCAGATACGCAGTATTTT.

Details on this clone: Compared with germline, one end of the junction differs, possibly owing to a read error. For the CDR3, the DNA is TGTGCCAGTAGGATAGATGACTCAGCCTACGAGCAGTACTTC. Its translation is CASRIDDSAYEQYF. This chain joins TRBV19 and TRBJ2-7; D is undetermined. CDR1 and CDR2 from the germline V gene are LNHDA and SQIVND (reference sequence). This CDR3 is built from 14 residues.

The rearrangement uses TRBV7-2 and TRBJ1-5; D is uncertain. This CDR3 comprises 14 residues. Germline CDR1 reads SGHTA; CDR2 reads FQGNSA. V gave up 1 base and J gave up 4 bases, with 8 bases separating them. CDR3 in amino acids: CASSLGSVNQPQHF. DNA for the CDR3: TGTGCCAGCAGCTTAGGTTCAGTGAATCAGCCCCAGCATTTT.

The chain carries TRBV5-1 and TRBJ2-3, with 8 bases that match TRBD2. The CDR3 has 16 residues. Trimming cost V 0 bases and J 6 bases; bases outside gene matches: 9. Germline V gene sequence: CDR1 SGHRS, CDR2 YFSETQ. The CDR3 DNA is TGCGCCAGCAGCTTGGGCGGGGGGCCCCGGGCGGATACGCAGTATTTT. Translated: CASSLGGGPRADTQYF.

The gene calls are TRBV6-6 and TRBJ2-1; weak D call: TRBD2 (5 bases). The CDR3 covers 16 residues. V shed 7 bases and J shed 0 bases, with 16 bases lying between them. Germline V gene lookup returns CDR1 MNHNY and CDR2 SVGAGI (reference sequence). The CDR3 bases are TGTGCCAGCAACTACTTAGCGACCAGCTCCTACAATGAGCAGTTCTTC. Its translation is CASNYLATSSYNEQFF.

The rearrangement joins TRBV6-5 to TRBJ1-2; D is undetermined. Germline V lookup: CDR1 MNHEY, CDR2 SVGAGI. V lost 6 bases to trimming and J lost 5 bases, with 13 bases between them. The CDR3 loop spans 13 amino acids. CDR3 amino acids: CASRHPPGYGYTF. The CDR3 region has the DNA TGTGCCAGCAGGCACCCTCCGGGGTATGGCTACACCTTC.

The chain employs TRBV9 and TRBJ1-2; TRBD1 matches 12 bases. Trimming at V came to 5 bases and at J to 2 bases, leaving 13 bases not matched to a gene. CDR3 length: 18 amino acids. CDR1 and CDR2 from the germline V gene are SGDLS and YYNGEE. CDR3 nucleotide sequence: TGTGCCAGCAGGCCCGGGACAGGGGGCGCTTGGAGCAACTATGGCTACACCTTC. Protein product: CASRPGTGGAWSNYGYTF. The full variable domain, rest sourced from reference TRBV9 and TRBJ1-2, is DSGVTQTPKHLITATGQRVTLRCSPRSGDLSVYWYQQSLDQGLQFLIQYYNGEERAKGNILERFSAQQFPDLHSELNLSSLELGDSALYFCASRPGTGGAWSNYGYTFGSGTRLTVV.

The chain couples TRBV11-3 to TRBJ2-3; D is possibly TRBD2 (5 bases). The V and J ends lost 5 bases and 9 bases respectively, with 12 bases between them. The CDR3 totals 12 residues. Germline CDR1 reads SGHNT; CDR2 reads YENEEA. The CDR3 sequence: CASSLDFGTQYF. CDR3 nucleotides: TGTGCCAGCAGCCTGGACTTCGGCACGCAGTATTTT.

CDR3 amino acids: CSVESQRHGYTF. In nucleotides, the CDR3 is TGCAGCGTTGAAAGTCAGCGGCATGGCTACACCTTC. The chain has TRBV29-1 and TRBJ1-2; D unresolved. CDR1 SQVTM and CDR2 ANQGSEA come from the germline V gene. CDR3 size: 12 residues. Trimming stripped 2 bases from V and 6 bases from J, with 10 bases between.

In nucleotides, the CDR3 is TGTGCCAGCAGCTTAAGCCCCGACAGGGCCAGCACAGATACGCAGTATTTT. It yields the protein CASSLSPDRASTDTQYF. The V and J genes are TRBV7-2 and TRBJ2-3; 7 positions agree with TRBD1. Germline V gives CDR1 SGHTA, CDR2 FQGNSA. The CDR3 has 17 amino acids. Trimming removed 2 bases from V and 0 bases from J; junction bases left unmatched: 8.

The rearrangement links TRBV5-1 to TRBJ2-7, with 9 nucleotides matching TRBD1. CDR3 length: 15 residues. Germline trimming cut 3 bases from V and 3 bases from J; bases unmatched to any gene: 7. Germline loops: CDR1 SGHRS, CDR2 YFSETQ. CDR3 DNA sequence: TGCGCCAGCAGCTCGACGACAGGGGGTTTCTACGAGCAGTACTTC. This sequence encodes CASSSTTGGFYEQYF.

The J gene is TRBJ2-7, the V gene TRBV27; 8 nucleotides match TRBD1. The J segment lost 7 bases and the V segment lost 1 base, leaving 12 bases of the junction unmatched. The CDR3 has 16 residues. Per germline, CDR1 MNHEY and CDR2 SMNVEV (reference sequence). The CDR3 here is CASSLLPGTGLREQYF. CDR3 nucleotide sequence: TGTGCCAGCAGTTTATTACCGGGGACAGGCCTGCGGGAGCAGTACTTC.

This chain uses TRBV5-1 with TRBJ2-1, with 9 bases that match TRBD2. V was pared by 0 bases and J by 6 bases, with 4 bases of the junction left unmatched. This CDR3 is built from 15 residues. Germline assignment: CDR1 SGHRS and CDR2 YFSETQ. This CDR3 is CASSLELAGINEQFF. CDR3 nucleotide sequence: TGCGCCAGCAGCTTGGAGCTAGCGGGGATCAATGAGCAGTTCTTC.

The J gene is TRBJ1-5, the V gene TRBV19; D unclear. The germline V and J ends were trimmed by 6 bases and 0 bases, with 9 bases remaining between them. CDR1 LNHDA and CDR2 SQIVND come from the germline V gene (reference sequence). The CDR3 is 14 amino acids. In DNA form, the CDR3 reads TGTGCCAGTAGGACGGGGTATAGCAATCAGCCCCAGCATTTT. This gives the protein CASRTGYSNQPQHF.

The V gene is TRBV7-2, the J gene TRBJ1-1; D might be TRBD1 (5 bases). Germline-derived CDR1 and CDR2 are SGHTA and FQGNSA. V was pared by 5 bases and J by 0 bases, with 13 bases between. The CDR3 consists of 15 residues. CDR3 DNA sequence: TGTGCCAGCAGCCCCTGGGGGGATATGAACACTGAAGCTTTCTTT. It is translated as CASSPWGDMNTEAFF.